The clone carrying this T cell receptor (beta chain) was seen once. This sample is part of a study of blood T cell repertoires in COVID-19. Study context: Acute and convalescent COVID-19 specimens originated in the United States, Italy and Spain.

Authors' analysis steps: Using reference gene primer amplification, nucleated cell counts were estimated. Assay used: immunoSEQ multiplex PCR; TCRdb lists only in-frame clones, some missing. V and J calls and clone size are those listed in that table; D and trimming were worked out from the DNA. The profile covers about 310,000 clones, with approximately 90% appearing a single time and roughly a tenth taken by the ten largest. Cohorts were based on clinical histories the participants reported. CDR3 length: 18 amino acids. The V and J ends lost 0 bases and 2 bases, in that order; junction bases with no gene match: 5. Germline CDR1 is SGDLS and CDR2 is YYNGEE.

Specimen: PBMCs or T cells enriched from blood (not recorded which). The TCR was taken from a woman in her thirties or forties who had recovered from COVID-19. This chain links TRBV9 with TRBJ2-5, with 15 nucleotides matching TRBD2. CDR3 nucleotide sequence: TGTGCCAGCAGCGTAGGGCCCGGGACTAGCGGGGGGCAAGAGACCCAGTACTTC. This translates into CASSVGPGTSGGQETQYF.